The 2 T cell receptor beta chains below all came from one sample that was sequenced in a study of cytomegalovirus exposure and HLA in healthy donors. The primer mix had 60 Vbeta and 13 Jbeta primers. TCRdb's copy holds only in-frame clones and misses some; the assay was immunoSEQ multiplex PCR. The sample consists of about 190,000 clones, about 85% of them appearing once. The source material was PBMCs. The receptors stem from a woman aged 50 to 60 in good health and CMV-seronegative.

The rearrangement links TRBV9 to TRBJ2-2; D is perhaps TRBD2 (5 bases). The V gene's germline CDR1 is SGDLS and CDR2 YYNGEE. Trimming took 0 bases from V and 0 from J, leaving 12 bases between them. The CDR3 totals 17 residues. CDR3 DNA: TGTGCCAGCAGCGTAGCTCGGGGTCTAGCGAACACCGGGGAGCTGTTTTTT. Translated, it gives CASSVARGLANTGELFF.

The V and J genes are TRBV5-5 and TRBJ1-6; D call uncertain. V was cut by 3 bases and J by 6 bases, with 13 bases left in between. The CDR3 spans 15 residues. Germline V gene data show CDR1 as SGHKS and CDR2 as YYEKEE (reference sequence). This CDR3 reads CASSSADFSNSPLHF. DNA for the CDR3: TGTGCCAGCAGCTCGGCGGATTTTTCTAATTCACCCCTCCACTTT.